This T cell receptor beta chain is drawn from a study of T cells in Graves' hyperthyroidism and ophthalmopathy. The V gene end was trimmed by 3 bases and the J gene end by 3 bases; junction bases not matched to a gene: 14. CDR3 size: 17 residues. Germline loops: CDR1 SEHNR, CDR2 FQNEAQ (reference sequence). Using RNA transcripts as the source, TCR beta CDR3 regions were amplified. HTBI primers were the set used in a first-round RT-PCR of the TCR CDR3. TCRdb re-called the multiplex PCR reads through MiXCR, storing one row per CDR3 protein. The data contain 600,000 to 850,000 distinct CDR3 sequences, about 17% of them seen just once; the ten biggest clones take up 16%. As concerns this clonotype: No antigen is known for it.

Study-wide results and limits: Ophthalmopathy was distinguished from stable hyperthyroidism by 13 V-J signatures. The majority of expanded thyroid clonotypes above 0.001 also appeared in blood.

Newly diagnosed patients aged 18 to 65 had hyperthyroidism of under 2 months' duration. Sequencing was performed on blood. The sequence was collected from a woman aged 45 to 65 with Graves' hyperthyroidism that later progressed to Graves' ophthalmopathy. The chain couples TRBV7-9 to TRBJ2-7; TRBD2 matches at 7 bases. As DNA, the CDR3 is TGTGCCAGCAGCTTCCCGGATTTGGGACTAACAGACTACGAGCAGTACTTC. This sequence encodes CASSFPDLGLTDYEQYF. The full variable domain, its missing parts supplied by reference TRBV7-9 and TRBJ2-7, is DTGVSQNPRHKITKRGQNVTFRCDPISEHNRLYWYRQTLGQGPEFLTYFQNEAQLEKSRLLSDRFSAERPKGSFSTLEIQRTEQGDSAMYLCASSFPDLGLTDYEQYFGPGTRLTVT.